Below are 23 T cell receptor beta chains sequenced from a single sample in a study of blood T cell repertoires in COVID-19. The assay was immunoSEQ multiplex PCR, and TCRdb's table has in-frame clones only and misses some. The sample contains roughly 50,000 clones, more than 90% of which appear only once. The sequenced sample consisted of peripheral blood. These receptors were obtained from a man aged 50 to 60 with acute or convalescent COVID-19.

This clone appeared a few times. The chain combines TRBV12-3 or TRBV12-4 with TRBJ1-1; D remains unclear. CDR3 length equals 13 residues. Trimming pared 6 bases from V and 6 bases from J, leaving 14 bases between. CDR3 bases: TGTGCCAGCAGCGGCGGAGGGCGGCCTGAAGCTTTCTTT. Amino acid sequence: CASSGGGRPEAFF.

The J gene is TRBJ2-1, the V gene TRBV5-1; TRBD2 agrees at 8 bases. Germline V gene sequence: CDR1 SGHRS, CDR2 YFSETQ. The length of the CDR3 is 14 residues. Trimming at V came to 3 bases and at J to 8 bases, leaving 7 bases not matched to a gene. The CDR3 coding sequence is TGCGCCAGCAGCTCCAGCGGGAGTGTCGATGAGCAGTTCTTC. Translated: CASSSSGSVDEQFF.

The V call is TRBV7-9, the J call TRBJ2-1; tentative D call: TRBD2 (6 bases). Germline V gene data show CDR1 as SEHNR and CDR2 as FQNEAQ (reference sequence). The CDR3 extends over 14 amino acids. The ends were cut back, 4 bases at V and 8 bases at J, with 15 bases in the middle. CDR3 DNA sequence: TGTGCCAGCAGCTCTGAGCGGGCGACCGATGAGCAGTTCTTC. Translation: CASSSERATDEQFF.

This chain connects TRBV6-1 to TRBJ1-2; TRBD1 agrees at 7 bases. Trimming at V came to 3 bases and at J to 7 bases, leaving 5 bases not matched to a gene. CDR1 and CDR2 (germline): MNHNS, SASEGT. This CDR3 contains 13 residues. DNA for the CDR3: TGTGCCAGCAGTGAGACAGGGACGGGTGGCTACACCTTC. Translating gives CASSETGTGGYTF.

The chain joins TRBV7-2 to TRBJ1-1; 7 bases align to TRBD1. After removal of 5 bases from V and 1 base from J, the junction contained 4 bases not matched to a gene. This CDR3 contains 14 residues. Germline loops: CDR1 SGHTA, CDR2 FQGNSA. The CDR3 DNA follows: TGTGCCAGCAGCGCGGACAGGCGGAACACTGAAGCTTTCTTT. Residues: CASSADRRNTEAFF.

The chain is built from TRBV11-2 and TRBJ2-7; 7 nucleotides line up with TRBD2. The CDR3 runs 13 residues. The V gene end was trimmed by 4 bases and the J gene end by 2 bases; junction bases not matched to a gene: 2. The germline V gene has CDR1 SGHAT and CDR2 FQNNGV. CDR3 DNA sequence: TGTGCCAGCAGCTCGACTAGCACCTACGAGCAGTACTTC. Translating gives CASSSTSTYEQYF.

V gene TRBV5-4 combines with J gene TRBJ2-7, with D possibly TRBD2 on 6 matching bases. Germline V gene sequence: CDR1 SGHNT, CDR2 YYREEE (reference sequence). The CDR3 runs 13 residues. Trimming removed 4 bases at V and 3 bases at J, with 11 bases between. The CDR3 here is CASSAPTSYEQYF. The CDR3, as DNA: TGTGCCAGCAGCGCTCCGACTAGCTACGAGCAGTACTTC.

The chain couples TRBV20-1 to TRBJ2-1, with 10 bases lining up with TRBD2. Germline V lookup: CDR1 DFQATT, CDR2 SNEGSKA (reference sequence). The CDR3 has 16 amino acids. Trimming cost V 3 bases and J 9 bases; bases outside gene matches: 14. CDR3 bases: TGCAGTGCTAGTCCATACGAGCGGGAGGGCGGGGGTGAGCAGTTCTTC. Translation: CSASPYEREGGGEQFF.

The J gene is TRBJ1-3, the V gene TRBV7-8, with TRBD1 matching 7 bases. The CDR3 length is 16 residues. Germline V lookup: CDR1 SGHVS, CDR2 FQNEAQ. The V gene end was trimmed by 4 bases and the J gene end by 1 base; junction bases not matched to a gene: 7. The CDR3 coding sequence is TGTGCCAGCAGCTACTCAACAGGGGAGTCTGGAAACACCATATATTTT. Its protein is CASSYSTGESGNTIYF.

V is TRBV4-1 and J is TRBJ1-4; a weak D match, TRBD1 (5 bases). Germline CDR1 reads MGHRA; CDR2 reads YSYEKL. The CDR3 runs 17 residues. Trimming stripped 2 bases from V and 0 bases from J, with 13 bases between. The CDR3 bases are TGCGCCAGCAGCCAATTGGGGCCGGTAGCAACTAATGAAAAACTGTTTTTT. This sequence encodes CASSQLGPVATNEKLFF.

The J gene is TRBJ1-1, the V gene TRBV12-5; D is possibly TRBD1 (6 bases). The germline V gene has CDR1 LGHNT and CDR2 FRNRAP. This CDR3 contains 15 residues. Trimming cost V 1 base and J 5 bases, with 14 bases left between them. CDR3 region: CASGLGGHPGTEAFF. The CDR3 coding sequence is TGTGCTAGTGGTTTGGGGGGACACCCAGGAACTGAAGCTTTCTTT.

V and J are TRBV12-5 and TRBJ2-7; TRBD2 matches at 10 bases. Germline CDR1 and CDR2: LGHNT and FRNRAP. J was trimmed by 4 bases and V by 6 bases; bases with no gene match: 12. This CDR3 contains 16 residues. CDR3 nucleotides: TGTGCTAGTGGCCTTGGATCCGGGACTAGCGTTTACGAGCAGTACTTC. This translates into CASGLGSGTSVYEQYF. Combining the CDR3 with reference TRBV12-5 and TRBJ2-7 gives the whole variable domain DARVTQTPRHKVTEMGQEVTMRCQPILGHNTVFWYRQTMMQGLELLAYFRNRAPLDDSGMPKDRFSAEMPDATLATLKIQPSEPRDSAVYFCASGLGSGTSVYEQYFGPGTRLTVT.

The chain employs TRBV5-1 and TRBJ1-6, with TRBD1 matching over 11 bases. The CDR3 length is 15 residues. J was trimmed by 8 bases and V by 5 bases; bases with no gene match: 6. The germline CDR1 and CDR2 sequences are SGHRS and YFSETQ. CDR3 in DNA: TGCGCCAGCAGTTATCCGGGACAGGGGGATTCACCCCTCCACTTT. It specifies CASSYPGQGDSPLHF.

This clone has a single count. V usage is TRBV10-3 and J usage is TRBJ1-4; the D is unclear. CDR1 is ENHRY, CDR2 SYGVKD, per germline. The V end lost 3 bases, the J end lost 2 bases, and 4 bases lay between the germline ends. The CDR3 runs 13 residues. The CDR3 sequence: CAISERTNEKLFF. The CDR3 DNA follows: TGTGCCATCAGTGAACGGACTAATGAAAAACTGTTTTTT.

The V gene is TRBV6-6, the J gene TRBJ1-3; 9 positions agree with TRBD1. Germline V gives CDR1 MNHNY, CDR2 SVGAGI (reference sequence). CDR3 size: 19 residues. The V and J ends lost 5 bases and 0 bases, in that order; junction bases with no gene match: 14. CDR3 in amino acids: CASSRNNPTGGISGNTIYF. CDR3 DNA: TGTGCCAGCAGTCGCAATAACCCGACAGGGGGGATCTCTGGAAACACCATATATTTT.

The J gene is TRBJ1-1, the V gene TRBV10-3; TRBD1 is a possible D gene (6 bases). The CDR3 has 14 residues. The germline V gene encodes CDR1 ENHRY and CDR2 SYGVKD. V lost 6 bases and J lost 5, with 16 bases in between. CDR3 nucleotides: TGTGCCATCAGAGGACAGTTTCTGGGGACTGAAGCTTTCTTT. Protein sequence: CAIRGQFLGTEAFF.

The chain combines TRBV5-4 with TRBJ2-2; TRBD2 matches 11 bases. Germline loops: CDR1 SGHNT, CDR2 YYREEE (reference sequence). The length of the CDR3 is 16 residues. Trimming at V came to 4 bases and at J to 6 bases, leaving 8 bases not matched to a gene. The CDR3 DNA is TGTGCCAGCAGCCCTACTAGCGGGAGCTCCTCCGGGGAGCTGTTTTTT. This encodes CASSPTSGSSSGELFF.

CDR3 sequence reads: CASSIVRGLWNTEAFF. The CDR3 bases are TGTGCCAGTAGTATAGTAAGGGGGCTCTGGAACACTGAAGCTTTCTTT. The gene calls are TRBV19 and TRBJ1-1; 7 nucleotides match TRBD1. The CDR3 contains 16 residues. V was clipped by 1 base and J by 1 base; unmatched bases: 6. Per germline, CDR1 LNHDA and CDR2 SQIVND (reference sequence).

The chain recombines TRBV2 with TRBJ2-1; TRBD2 aligns across 10 bases. Unmatched junction bases numbered 3, after V lost 3 bases and J lost 4 bases. This CDR3 region has 15 residues. The germline V gene encodes CDR1 SNHLY and CDR2 FYNNEI. CDR3 coding DNA: TGTGCCAGCAGTGAGACTAGCGGGCGTTACAATGAGCAGTTCTTC. This encodes CASSETSGRYNEQFF.

This sequence joins TRBV19 and TRBJ2-7; TRBD1 is a possible D gene (6 bases). V lost 5 bases and J 3 bases, leaving 14 bases between the germline ends. Germline V gene sequence: CDR1 LNHDA, CDR2 SQIVND (reference sequence). This CDR3 region has 14 residues. CDR3 sequence (DNA): TGTGCCAGTAGTTTTGGACAGCTCGGCTACGAGCAGTACTTC. Protein sequence: CASSFGQLGYEQYF.

J is TRBJ2-6 and V is TRBV4-3, with 11 bases fitting TRBD2. This CDR3 is 22 amino acids long. The V segment lost 1 base and the J segment 0 bases; nucleotides outside the gene matches: 14. Germline V CDR1 and CDR2: LGHNA, YSLEER. The CDR3 sequence: CASSQGLAGGLVGLSGANVLTF. The CDR3 bases are TGCGCCAGCAGCCAAGGCCTAGCGGGAGGTCTGGTGGGACTCTCTGGGGCCAACGTCCTGACTTTC.

The chain couples TRBV4-2 to TRBJ2-1; D remains ambiguous. Germline CDR1 is LGHNA and CDR2 is YNFKEQ. V was clipped by 0 bases and J by 0 bases, with 6 bases between them. The CDR3 runs to 15 residues. CDR3 loop: CASSQDPSSYNEQFF. The CDR3 DNA sequence: TGTGCCAGCAGCCAAGATCCGAGCTCCTACAATGAGCAGTTCTTC.

This chain connects TRBV27 to TRBJ2-7, with 13 positions matching TRBD2. The junction had 5 bases not matched to a gene; V was cut back by 3 bases and J by 3 bases. CDR3 length: 16 amino acids. Germline lookup yields CDR1 MNHEY and CDR2 SMNVEV (reference sequence). The chain's CDR3 is CASSFTSGRGNYEQYF. The DNA of the CDR3 is TGTGCCAGCAGTTTCACTAGCGGGAGGGGGAACTACGAGCAGTACTTC.